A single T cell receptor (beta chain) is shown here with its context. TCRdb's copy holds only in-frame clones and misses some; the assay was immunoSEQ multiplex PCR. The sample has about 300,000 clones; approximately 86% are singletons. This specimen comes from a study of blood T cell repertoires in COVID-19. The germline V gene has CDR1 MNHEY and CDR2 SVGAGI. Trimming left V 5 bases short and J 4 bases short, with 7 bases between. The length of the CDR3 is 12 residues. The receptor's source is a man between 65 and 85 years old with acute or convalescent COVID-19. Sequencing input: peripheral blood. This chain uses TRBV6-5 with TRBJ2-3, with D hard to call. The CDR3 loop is CASSHRADTQYF. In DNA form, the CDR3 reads TGTGCCAGCAGTCACCGGGCAGATACGCAGTATTTT.